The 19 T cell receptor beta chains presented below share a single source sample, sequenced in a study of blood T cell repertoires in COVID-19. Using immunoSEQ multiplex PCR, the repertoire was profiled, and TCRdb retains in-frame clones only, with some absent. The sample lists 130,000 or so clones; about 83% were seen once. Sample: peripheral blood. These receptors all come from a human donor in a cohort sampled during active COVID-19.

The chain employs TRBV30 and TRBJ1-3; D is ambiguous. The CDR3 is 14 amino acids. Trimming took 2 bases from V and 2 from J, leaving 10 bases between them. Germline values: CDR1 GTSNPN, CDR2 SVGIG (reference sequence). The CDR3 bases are TGTGCCTGGAGTCTTAGGCAGGCTGGAAACACCATATATTTT. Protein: CAWSLRQAGNTIYF. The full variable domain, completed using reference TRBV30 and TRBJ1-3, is SQTIHQWPATLVQPVGSPLSLECTVEGTSNPNLYWYRQAAGRGLQLLFYSVGIGQISSEVPQNLSASRPQDRQFILSSKKLLLSDSGFYLCAWSLRQAGNTIYFGEGSWLTVV.

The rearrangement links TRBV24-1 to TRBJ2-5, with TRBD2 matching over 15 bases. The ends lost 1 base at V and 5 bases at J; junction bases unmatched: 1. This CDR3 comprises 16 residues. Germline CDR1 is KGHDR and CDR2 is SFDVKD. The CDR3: CATSDFGTSGGETQYF. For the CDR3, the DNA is TGTGCCACCAGTGATTTTGGGACTAGCGGGGGGGAGACCCAGTACTTC.

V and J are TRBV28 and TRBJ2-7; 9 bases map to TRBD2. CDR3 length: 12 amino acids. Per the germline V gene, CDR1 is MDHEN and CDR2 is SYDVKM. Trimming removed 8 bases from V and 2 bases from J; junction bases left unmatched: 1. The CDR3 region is CASGTSTYEQYF. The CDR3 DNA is TGTGCCAGCGGGACTAGCACCTACGAGCAGTACTTC.

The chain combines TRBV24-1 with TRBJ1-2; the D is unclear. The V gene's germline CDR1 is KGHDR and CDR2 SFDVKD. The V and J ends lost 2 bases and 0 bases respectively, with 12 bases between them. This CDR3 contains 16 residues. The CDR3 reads CATSDYYHSPNYGYTF. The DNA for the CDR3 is TGTGCCACCAGTGATTATTATCACAGTCCTAACTATGGCTACACCTTC.

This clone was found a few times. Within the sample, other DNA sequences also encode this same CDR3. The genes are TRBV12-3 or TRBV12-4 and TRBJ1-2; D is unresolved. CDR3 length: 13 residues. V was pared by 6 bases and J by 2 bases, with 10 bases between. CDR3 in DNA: TGTGCCAGCAGCCTAACAGTAAACTATGGCTACACCTTC. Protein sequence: CASSLTVNYGYTF.

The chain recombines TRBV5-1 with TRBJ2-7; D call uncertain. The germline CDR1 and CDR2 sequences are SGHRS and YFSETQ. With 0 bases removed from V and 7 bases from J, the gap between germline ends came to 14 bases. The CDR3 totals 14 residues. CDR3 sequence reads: CASSLARNRAEQYF. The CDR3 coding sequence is TGCGCCAGCAGCTTGGCCAGAAACCGAGCGGAGCAGTACTTC.

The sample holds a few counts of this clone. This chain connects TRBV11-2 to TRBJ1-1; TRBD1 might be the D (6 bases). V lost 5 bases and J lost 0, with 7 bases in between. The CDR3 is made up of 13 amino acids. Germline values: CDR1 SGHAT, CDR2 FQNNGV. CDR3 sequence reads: CASSQGMNTEAFF. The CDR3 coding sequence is TGTGCCAGCAGCCAGGGGATGAACACTGAAGCTTTCTTT.

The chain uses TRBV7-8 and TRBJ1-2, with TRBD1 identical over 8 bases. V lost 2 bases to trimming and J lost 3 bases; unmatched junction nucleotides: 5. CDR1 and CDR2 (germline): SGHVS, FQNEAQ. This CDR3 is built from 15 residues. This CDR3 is CASSLPIQGDYGYTF. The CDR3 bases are TGTGCCAGCAGCTTACCTATACAGGGGGACTATGGCTACACCTTC.

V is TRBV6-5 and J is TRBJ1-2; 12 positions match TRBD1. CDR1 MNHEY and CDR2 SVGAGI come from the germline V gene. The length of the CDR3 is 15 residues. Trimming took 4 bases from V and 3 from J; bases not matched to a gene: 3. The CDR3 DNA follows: TGTGCCAGCAGTTCCGGGACAGGGGGCGACTATGGCTACACCTTC. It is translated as CASSSGTGGDYGYTF.

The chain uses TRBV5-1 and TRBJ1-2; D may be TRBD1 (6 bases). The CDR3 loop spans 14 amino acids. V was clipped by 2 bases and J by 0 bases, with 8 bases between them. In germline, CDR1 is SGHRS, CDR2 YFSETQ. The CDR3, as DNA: TGCGCCAGCAGCTTAGACAGGTCTAACTATGGCTACACCTTC. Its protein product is CASSLDRSNYGYTF. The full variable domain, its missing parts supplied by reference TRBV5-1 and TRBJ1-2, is KAGVTQTPRYLIKTRGQQVTLSCSPISGHRSVSWYQQTPGQGLQFLFEYFSETQRNKGNFPGRFSGRQFSNSRSEMNVSTLELGDSALYLCASSLDRSNYGYTFGSGTRLTVV.

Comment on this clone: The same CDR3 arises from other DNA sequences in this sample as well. The CDR3 spells CASSLVGEGNSPLHF. The CDR3 nucleotides read TGTGCCAGCAGCTTAGTAGGGGAAGGAAATTCACCCCTCCACTTT. The chain couples TRBV11-1 to TRBJ1-6; weak D call: TRBD1 (5 bases). The V end was cut by 1 base, the J end by 7 bases, with 11 bases between. This CDR3 comprises 15 residues. CDR1 and CDR2 (germline): SGHAT, FQDESV (reference sequence).

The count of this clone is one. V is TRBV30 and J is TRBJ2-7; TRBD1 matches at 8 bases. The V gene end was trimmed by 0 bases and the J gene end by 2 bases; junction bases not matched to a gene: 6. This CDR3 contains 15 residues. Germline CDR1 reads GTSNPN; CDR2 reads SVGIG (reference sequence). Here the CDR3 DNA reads TGTGCCTGGAGTGTTTTGGACAGGGAAACCTACGAGCAGTACTTC. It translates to CAWSVLDRETYEQYF.

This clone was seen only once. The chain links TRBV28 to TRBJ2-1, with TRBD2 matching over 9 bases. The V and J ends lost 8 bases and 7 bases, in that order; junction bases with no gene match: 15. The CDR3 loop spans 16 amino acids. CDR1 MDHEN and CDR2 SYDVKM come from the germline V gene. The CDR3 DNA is TGTGCCAGCGTCCTACGGGGGCTAGCGGGACAAAATGAGCAGTTCTTC. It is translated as CASVLRGLAGQNEQFF. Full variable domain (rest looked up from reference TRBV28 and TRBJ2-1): DVKVTQSSRYLVKRTGEKVFLECVQDMDHENMFWYRQDPGLGLRLIYFSYDVKMKEKGDIPEGYSVSREKKERFSLILESASTNQTSMYLCASVLRGLAGQNEQFFGPGTRLTVL.

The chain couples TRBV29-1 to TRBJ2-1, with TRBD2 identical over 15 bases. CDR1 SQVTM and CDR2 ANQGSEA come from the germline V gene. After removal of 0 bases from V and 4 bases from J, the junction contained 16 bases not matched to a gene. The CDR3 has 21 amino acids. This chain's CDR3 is CSVEELPGLAGGKVWYNEQFF. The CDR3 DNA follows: TGCAGCGTTGAAGAGCTCCCCGGACTAGCGGGAGGGAAGGTTTGGTACAATGAGCAGTTCTTC.

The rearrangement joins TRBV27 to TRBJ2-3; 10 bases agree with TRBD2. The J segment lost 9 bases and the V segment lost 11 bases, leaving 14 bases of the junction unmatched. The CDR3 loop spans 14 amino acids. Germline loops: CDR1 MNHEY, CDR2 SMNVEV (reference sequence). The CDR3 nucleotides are TGTGCCGTCCACGCAGCGGGAGGGCGAGGAACGCAGTATTTT. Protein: CAVHAAGGRGTQYF.

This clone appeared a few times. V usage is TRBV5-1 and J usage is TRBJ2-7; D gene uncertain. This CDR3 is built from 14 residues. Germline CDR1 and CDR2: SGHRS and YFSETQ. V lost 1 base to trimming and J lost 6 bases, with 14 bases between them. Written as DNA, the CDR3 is TGCGCCAGCAGCTTGCTACGAGAATTCGGCGAGCAGTACTTC. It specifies CASSLLREFGEQYF.

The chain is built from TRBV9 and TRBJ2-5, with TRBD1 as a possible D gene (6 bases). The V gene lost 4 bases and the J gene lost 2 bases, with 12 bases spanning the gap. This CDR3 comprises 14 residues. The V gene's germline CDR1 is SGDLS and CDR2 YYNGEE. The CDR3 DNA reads TGTGCCAGCAGCCTCCCGGACAGTCAAGAGACCCAGTACTTC. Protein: CASSLPDSQETQYF.

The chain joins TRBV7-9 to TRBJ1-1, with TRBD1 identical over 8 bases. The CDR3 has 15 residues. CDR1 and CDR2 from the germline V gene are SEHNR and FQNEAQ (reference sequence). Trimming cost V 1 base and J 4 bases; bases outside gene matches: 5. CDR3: CASSLDLDRVTEAFF. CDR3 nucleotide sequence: TGTGCCAGCAGCTTAGATCTGGACAGGGTCACTGAAGCTTTCTTT. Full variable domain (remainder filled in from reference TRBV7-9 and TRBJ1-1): DTGVSQNPRHKITKRGQNVTFRCDPISEHNRLYWYRQTLGQGPEFLTYFQNEAQLEKSRLLSDRFSAERPKGSFSTLEIQRTEQGDSAMYLCASSLDLDRVTEAFFGQGTRLTVV.

This chain's CDR3 is CASSPGGGTGTQYF. The CDR3 nucleotides are TGTGCCAGCTCACCCGGAGGAGGTACCGGGACCCAGTACTTC. V usage is TRBV18 and J usage is TRBJ2-5, with TRBD2 as a possible D gene (5 bases). The CDR3 has 14 residues. Germline-derived CDR1 and CDR2 are KGHSH and LQKENI. Trimming left V 3 bases short and J 7 bases short, with 15 bases between.